A single sample gave rise to the 5 T cell receptor beta chains below, sequenced in a study of long-term antiretroviral therapy in people with HIV. Survey-level immunoSEQ v3.0 assays were run. The repertoire was sequenced with immunoSEQ multiplex PCR; TCRdb's copy has only in-frame clones and lacks some. The profile shows around 37,000 clones, approximately 85% of them singletons. Sequenced here: unsorted PBMCs, sampled about 3.3 years after starting antiretroviral therapy. The receptors shown here come from a man aged 18-30 years with HIV.

This sequence joins TRBV5-4 and TRBJ1-4; D unresolved. Trimming cost V 5 bases and J 0 bases, with 8 bases left between them. Germline CDR1 SGHNT, CDR2 YYREEE (reference sequence). This CDR3 is 14 amino acids long. CDR3 DNA: TGTGCCAGCAGTGAAGTTGCAACTAATGAAAAACTGTTTTTT. It translates to CASSEVATNEKLFF.

The rearrangement links TRBV5-1 to TRBJ2-7; D might be TRBD1 (5 bases). Trimming removed 1 base at V and 4 bases at J, with 27 bases between. CDR3 length equals 19 residues. Germline assignment: CDR1 SGHRS and CDR2 YFSETQ. CDR3 DNA: TGCGCCAGCAGCTTGTCTCTGTGGCAGGGTCCTTATAGACTTTACGAGCAGTACTTC. Its protein product is CASSLSLWQGPYRLYEQYF.

The chain combines TRBV2 with TRBJ1-3, with 9 bases fitting TRBD1. Losses at the gene ends were 6 bases for V and 4 bases for J; bases not matched to a gene: 7. Germline loops: CDR1 SNHLY, CDR2 FYNNEI. There are 15 residues in the CDR3. This CDR3 reads CASSDRGLAGNTIYF. The CDR3 nucleotides read TGTGCCAGCAGCGACAGGGGGTTAGCCGGAAACACCATATATTTT.

The chain employs TRBV9 and TRBJ2-5; the D gene is possibly TRBD2 (6 bases). Germline lookup yields CDR1 SGDLS and CDR2 YYNGEE. The germline V and J ends were trimmed by 2 bases and 5 bases, with 16 bases remaining between them. This CDR3 comprises 15 residues. The CDR3 reads CASSVGRETWETQYF. CDR3 in DNA: TGTGCCAGCAGCGTTGGACGGGAGACGTGGGAGACCCAGTACTTC.

This rearrangement joins TRBV19 to TRBJ1-1; TRBD1 is a possible D gene (5 bases). The CDR3 runs 12 residues. Germline values: CDR1 LNHDA, CDR2 SQIVND (reference sequence). Trimming took off 7 bases at V and 10 bases at J, with 16 bases between the two ends. CDR3: CASKEGPERAFF. The CDR3 DNA sequence: TGTGCCAGTAAGGAGGGGCCGGAGAGAGCTTTCTTT.